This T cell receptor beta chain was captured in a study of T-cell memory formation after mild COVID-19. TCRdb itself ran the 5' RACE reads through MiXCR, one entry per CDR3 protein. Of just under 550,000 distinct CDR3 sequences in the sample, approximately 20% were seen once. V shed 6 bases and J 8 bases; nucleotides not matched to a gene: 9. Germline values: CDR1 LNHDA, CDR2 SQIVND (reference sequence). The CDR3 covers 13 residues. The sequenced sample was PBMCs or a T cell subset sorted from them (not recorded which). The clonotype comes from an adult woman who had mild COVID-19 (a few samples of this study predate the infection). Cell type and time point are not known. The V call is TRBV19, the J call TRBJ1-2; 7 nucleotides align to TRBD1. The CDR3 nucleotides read TGTGCCAGTAGGGGGACAGCCGGGGGAGGCTACACCTTC. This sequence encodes CASRGTAGGGYTF.